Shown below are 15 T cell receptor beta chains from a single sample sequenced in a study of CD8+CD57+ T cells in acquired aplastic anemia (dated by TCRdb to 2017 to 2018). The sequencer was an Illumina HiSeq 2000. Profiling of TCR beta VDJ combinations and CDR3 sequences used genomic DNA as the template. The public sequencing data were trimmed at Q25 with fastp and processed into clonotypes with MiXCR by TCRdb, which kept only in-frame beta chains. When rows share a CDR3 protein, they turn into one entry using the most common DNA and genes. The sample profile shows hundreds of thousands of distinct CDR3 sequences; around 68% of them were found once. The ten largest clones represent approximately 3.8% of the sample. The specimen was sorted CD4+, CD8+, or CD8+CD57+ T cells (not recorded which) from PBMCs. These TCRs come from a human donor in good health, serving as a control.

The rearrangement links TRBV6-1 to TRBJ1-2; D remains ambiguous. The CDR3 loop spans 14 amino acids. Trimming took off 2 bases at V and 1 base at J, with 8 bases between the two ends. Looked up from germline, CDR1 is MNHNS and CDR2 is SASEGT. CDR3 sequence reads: CASSEYGVNYGYTF. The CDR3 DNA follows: TGTGCCAGCAGTGAATATGGGGTTAACTATGGCTACACCTTC.

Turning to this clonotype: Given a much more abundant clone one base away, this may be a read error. In DNA, the CDR3 is TGTGCCAGCAGTGGATTGGGACACCGAGAGACCCGGTACTTC. Residues: CASSGLGHRETRYF. This sequence joins TRBV6-1 and TRBJ2-5; possibly TRBD1 for D (6 bases). Per germline, CDR1 MNHNS and CDR2 SASEGT. This CDR3 is 14 amino acids long.

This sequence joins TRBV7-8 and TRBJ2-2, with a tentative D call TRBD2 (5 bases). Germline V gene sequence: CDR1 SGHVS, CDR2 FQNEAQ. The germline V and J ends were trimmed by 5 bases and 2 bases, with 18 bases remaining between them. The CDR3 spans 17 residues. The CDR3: CASSPERDYINTGELFF. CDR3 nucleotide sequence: TGTGCCAGCAGCCCAGAACGTGACTACATTAACACCGGGGAGCTGTTTTTT.

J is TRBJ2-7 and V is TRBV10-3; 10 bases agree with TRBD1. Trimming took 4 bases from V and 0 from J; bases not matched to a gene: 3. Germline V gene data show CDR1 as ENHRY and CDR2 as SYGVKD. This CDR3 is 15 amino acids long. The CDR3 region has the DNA TGTGCCATCAGTGCCGGGACAGGGGACTCCTACGAGCAGTACTTC. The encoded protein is CAISAGTGDSYEQYF.

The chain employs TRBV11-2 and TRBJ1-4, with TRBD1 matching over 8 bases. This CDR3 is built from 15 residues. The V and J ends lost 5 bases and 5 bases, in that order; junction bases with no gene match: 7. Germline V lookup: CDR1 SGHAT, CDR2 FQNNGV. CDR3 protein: CASSLLQGGNEKLFF. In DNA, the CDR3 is TGTGCCAGCAGCCTATTACAGGGGGGAAATGAAAAACTGTTTTTT.

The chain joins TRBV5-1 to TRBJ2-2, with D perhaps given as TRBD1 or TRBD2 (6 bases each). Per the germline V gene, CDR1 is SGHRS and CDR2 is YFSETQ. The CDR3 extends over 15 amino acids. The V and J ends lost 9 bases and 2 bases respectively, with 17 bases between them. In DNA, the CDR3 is TGCGCCACCAACCCGGGGGCGTTCAACACCGGGGAGCTGTTTTTT. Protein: CATNPGAFNTGELFF.

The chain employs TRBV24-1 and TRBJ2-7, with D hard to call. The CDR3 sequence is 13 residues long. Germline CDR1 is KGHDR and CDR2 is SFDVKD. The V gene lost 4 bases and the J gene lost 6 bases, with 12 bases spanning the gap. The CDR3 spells CATSEGSSAEQYF. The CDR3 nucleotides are TGTGCCACCAGTGAGGGCAGTTCAGCCGAGCAGTACTTC.

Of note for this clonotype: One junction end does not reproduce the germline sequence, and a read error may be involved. The CDR3 bases are TGTGCCAGCAGCTTAGGAGGCATAAACGCTGTAGTTTTTTTT. Translated: CASSLGGINAVVFF. V gene TRBV7-2 combines with J gene TRBJ1-1; D is unclear. This CDR3 comprises 14 residues. Germline V CDR1 and CDR2: SGHTA, FQGNSA.

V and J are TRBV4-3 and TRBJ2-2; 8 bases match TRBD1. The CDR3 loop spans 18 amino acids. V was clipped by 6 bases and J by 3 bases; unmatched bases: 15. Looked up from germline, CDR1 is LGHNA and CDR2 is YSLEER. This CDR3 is CASSGGQGSAMDTGELFF. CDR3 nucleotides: TGCGCCAGCAGTGGAGGACAGGGAAGCGCAATGGACACCGGGGAGCTGTTTTTT.

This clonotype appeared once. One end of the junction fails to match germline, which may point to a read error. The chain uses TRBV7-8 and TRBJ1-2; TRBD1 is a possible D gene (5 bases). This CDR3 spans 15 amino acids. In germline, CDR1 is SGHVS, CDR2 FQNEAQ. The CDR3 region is CASSAVAGVGSGFTF. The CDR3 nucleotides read TGTGCCAGCAGCGCAGTAGCGGGGGTGGGCTCTGGCTTCACCTTC.

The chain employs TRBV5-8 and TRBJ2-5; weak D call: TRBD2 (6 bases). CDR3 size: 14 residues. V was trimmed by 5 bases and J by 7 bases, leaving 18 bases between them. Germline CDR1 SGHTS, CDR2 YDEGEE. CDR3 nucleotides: TGTGCCAGCAGTCATGAGGGTTGGGGAGGGACCCAGTACTTC. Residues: CASSHEGWGGTQYF.

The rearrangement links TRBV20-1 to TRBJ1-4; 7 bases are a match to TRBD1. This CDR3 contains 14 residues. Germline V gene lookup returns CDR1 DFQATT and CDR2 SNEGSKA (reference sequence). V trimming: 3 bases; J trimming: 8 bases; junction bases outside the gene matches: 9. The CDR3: CSASLAGGREKLFF. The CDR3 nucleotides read TGCAGTGCTAGTCTGGCAGGGGGTCGGGAAAAACTGTTTTTT.

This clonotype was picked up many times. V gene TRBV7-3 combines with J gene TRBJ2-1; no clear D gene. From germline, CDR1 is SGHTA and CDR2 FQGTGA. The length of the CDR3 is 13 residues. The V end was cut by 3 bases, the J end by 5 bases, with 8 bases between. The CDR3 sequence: CASSLVADNEQFF. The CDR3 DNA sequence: TGTGCCAGCAGCTTGGTGGCAGACAATGAGCAGTTCTTC.

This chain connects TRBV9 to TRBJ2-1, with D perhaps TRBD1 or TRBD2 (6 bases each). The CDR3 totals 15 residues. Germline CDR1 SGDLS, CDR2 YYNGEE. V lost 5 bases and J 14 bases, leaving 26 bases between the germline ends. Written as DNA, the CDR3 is TGTGCCAGCAGTCCAGAGGGGGGCTGGCTAAAAGATAAGTTCTTC. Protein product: CASSPEGGWLKDKFF.

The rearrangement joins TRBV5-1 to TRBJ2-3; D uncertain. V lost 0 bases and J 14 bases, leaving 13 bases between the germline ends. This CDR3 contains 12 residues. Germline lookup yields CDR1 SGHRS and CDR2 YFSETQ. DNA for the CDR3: TGCGCCAGCAGCTTGGCAGAGATGAACACGTATTTT. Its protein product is CASSLAEMNTYF.